Included here is one TCR beta chain sequence, with context. No antigen is known for it. These data originate in a study of T cell repertoires in cytomegalovirus infection. On the study more broadly: Recently identified HLA-C-restricted CMV epitopes and well-studied HLA-B-restricted CMV epitopes were used by the study. TCR beta signatures that were public indicated CMV infection and matching HLA type.

This CDR3 region has 15 residues. Per the germline V gene, CDR1 is MGHDK and CDR2 is SYGVNS. Trimming cost V 7 bases and J 4 bases; bases outside gene matches: 13. Study conclusions and caveats: Summed public TCR beta family frequency identified CMV carriers bearing the relevant HLA.

One entry per CDR3 protein, called by TCRdb with MiXCR from the reads. The table has about 120,000 distinct CDR3 sequences, about 33% seen once. The starting material was CD8+ T cells from cultured PBMCs, obtained from culture after CMV antigen stimulation. The receptor was isolated from a human donor in good health (CMV status not recorded). Some clones in this sample may be carry-over from other donors' samples. This chain joins TRBV25-1 and TRBJ2-7, with 7 bases lining up with TRBD2. Here the CDR3 DNA reads TGTGCCAGCACCATACCTGGGAGGGTTTCGTACGAGCAGTACTTC. Encoded protein: CASTIPGRVSYEQYF.